This passage covers 5 T cell receptor beta chains from one sample sequenced in a study of cytomegalovirus exposure and HLA in healthy donors. Both 60 Vbeta primers and 13 Jbeta primers went into the PCR. Data came from immunoSEQ multiplex PCR; TCRdb stores just in-frame clones and leaves some out. In the table there are 100,000 or so clones, about three quarters of which are singletons. Material: PBMCs. Every receptor here comes from a female donor in good health and CMV-seropositive.

The chain combines TRBV19 with TRBJ2-6; TRBD1 agrees at 12 bases. The V segment lost 7 bases and the J segment 2 bases; nucleotides outside the gene matches: 12. CDR1 and CDR2 from the germline V gene are LNHDA and SQIVND (reference sequence). The CDR3 covers 19 residues. CDR3 amino acids: CASTHRGGTGGAGANVLTF. CDR3 nucleotides: TGTGCCAGTACCCACCGCGGGGGGACAGGGGGCGCTGGGGCCAACGTCCTGACTTTC.

V is TRBV5-4 and J is TRBJ2-1, with 7 bases that match TRBD1. V trimming: 5 bases; J trimming: 5 bases; junction bases outside the gene matches: 4. This CDR3 has 13 amino acids. Germline V gene data show CDR1 as SGHNT and CDR2 as YYREEE (reference sequence). The DNA of the CDR3 is TGTGCCAGCAGTCCGGGACAGAACAATGAGCAGTTCTTC. The encoded protein is CASSPGQNNEQFF.

As regards this clone: Mismatch with germline at one junction end may stem from a read error. V usage is TRBV10-3 and J usage is TRBJ2-2; a possible D gene is TRBD1 (6 bases). CDR1 ENHRY and CDR2 SYGVKD come from the germline V gene. There are 13 residues in the CDR3. In nucleotides, the CDR3 is TGTGCCGTCAGGGGAGTCGTCACCGGGGAGCTGTTTTTT. It specifies CAVRGVVTGELFF.

The chain employs TRBV7-8 and TRBJ2-1, with D unresolved. Germline V gene sequence: CDR1 SGHVS, CDR2 FQNEAQ. Trimming removed 5 bases at V and 8 bases at J, with 16 bases between. This CDR3 spans 14 amino acids. The DNA for the CDR3 is TGTGCCAGCAGCCTGGTAATTTTACCGGATGAGCAGTTCTTC. As protein: CASSLVILPDEQFF.

The V call is TRBV19, the J call TRBJ2-2; TRBD1 might be the D (5 bases). V lost 3 bases and J lost 6, with 14 bases in between. The V gene's germline CDR1 is LNHDA and CDR2 SQIVND (reference sequence). CDR3 length: 15 amino acids. The CDR3 DNA reads TGTGCCAGTAGTATCGGCAGGGTTTCGGCCGGGGAGCTGTTTTTT. Its translation is CASSIGRVSAGELFF.